The 27 T cell receptor beta chains below come from one sample, sequenced in a study of patients and donors after allogeneic stem cell transplantation (dated by TCRdb to about 2020). The library was built by means of RT-PCR. The sample was run on a NextSeq 550. TCRdb passed the public sequencing reads through fastp at Q25 and MiXCR, retaining productive beta sequences. Identical CDR3 proteins give one entry, which carries the most common genes and DNA. Within this sample are tens of thousands of distinct CDR3 sequences, with roughly 30% of them counted one time only. The ten top clones hold about two thirds of the sample. The sample was blood, either unsorted or a sorted T cell fraction (not recorded which). All receptors derive from a human donor who was either an allogeneic HSCT recipient or a stem cell or donor lymphocyte infusion donor (not recorded which). It is not recorded whose cells these are; they may come from a transplant donor.

The CDR3 nucleotides are TGCGCCAGCAGCCCGGGACAGCTCATTCCGTATGGCTACACCTTC. Its protein is CASSPGQLIPYGYTF. The chain employs TRBV4-1 and TRBJ1-2; TRBD1 matches at 7 bases. There are 15 residues in the CDR3. The germline V gene encodes CDR1 MGHRA and CDR2 YSYEKL. With 4 bases clipped from V and 5 bases from J, the junction kept 10 bases outside the gene matches.

V and J are TRBV7-9 and TRBJ2-7; either TRBD1 or TRBD2 may fit D (5 bases each). This CDR3 is 15 amino acids long. Germline V lookup: CDR1 SEHNR, CDR2 FQNEAQ (reference sequence). Trimming took 5 bases from V and 7 from J, leaving 21 bases between them. CDR3 residues: CASSPTGRQRGEQYF. The CDR3 nucleotides read TGTGCCAGCAGCCCAACGGGACGCCAGCGTGGGGAGCAGTACTTC.

This chain uses TRBV20-1 with TRBJ2-1, with D tentatively TRBD2 (5 bases). Germline V lookup: CDR1 DFQATT, CDR2 SNEGSKA (reference sequence). Trimming removed 4 bases from V and 0 bases from J, with 13 bases in between. There are 15 residues in the CDR3. The CDR3 coding sequence is TGCAGTGCTATTGATACGGGATCCTCCTACAATGAGCAGTTCTTC. Translation: CSAIDTGSSYNEQFF.

This clonotype was counted only a few times. Here the CDR3 reads CASSPHYGVYEQYF. CDR3 DNA: TGTGCCAGCAGCCCCCATTATGGGGTCTACGAGCAGTACTTC. J is TRBJ2-7 and V is TRBV7-9; D is undetermined. The CDR3 consists of 14 residues. Trimming took 5 bases from V and 3 from J, leaving 14 bases between them. Germline V gene sequence: CDR1 SEHNR, CDR2 FQNEAQ (reference sequence).

This chain links TRBV12-3 or TRBV12-4 with TRBJ2-7, with 8 bases that match TRBD2. Trimming took 8 bases from V and 6 from J; bases not matched to a gene: 6. The CDR3 totals 12 residues. The CDR3 region has the DNA TGTGCCAGCGGCCCCGGGGGGGGCGAGCAGTACTTC. It is translated as CASGPGGGEQYF.

The genes are TRBV9 and TRBJ1-2; D call uncertain. V was clipped by 0 bases and J by 14 bases, with 14 bases between them. Germline V gene sequence: CDR1 SGDLS, CDR2 YYNGEE. The CDR3 covers 12 residues. The CDR3 sequence: CASSVDPTSPTF. CDR3 DNA sequence: TGTGCCAGCAGCGTAGATCCGACCTCTCCGACCTTC.

The chain employs TRBV6-6 and TRBJ2-7; perhaps TRBD2 as D (5 bases). The V gene's germline CDR1 is MNHNY and CDR2 SVGAGI (reference sequence). This CDR3 spans 12 amino acids. Between the trimmed V and J ends, which lost 2 bases and 3 bases, there was a span of 5 bases. CDR3 sequence reads: CASSYAGYEQYF. The CDR3 DNA is TGTGCCAGCAGTTACGCGGGCTACGAGCAGTACTTC.

This clonotype appeared a few times. The chain links TRBV6-1 to TRBJ1-6, with D possibly being TRBD1 (5 bases). Germline V gene data show CDR1 as MNHNS and CDR2 as SASEGT. CDR3 size: 17 residues. The V end was cut by 0 bases, the J end by 2 bases, with 11 bases between. CDR3 DNA sequence: TGTGCCAGCAGTGAAGCGATTCGGGGGACCTATAATTCACCCCTCCACTTT. Encoded protein: CASSEAIRGTYNSPLHF.

V usage is TRBV5-1 and J usage is TRBJ2-3; D uncertain. V lost 0 bases and J 3 bases, leaving 8 bases between the germline ends. Germline V gene data show CDR1 as SGHRS and CDR2 as YFSETQ. CDR3 length equals 14 residues. CDR3 nucleotide sequence: TGCGCCAGCAGCTTGGGTCCGCTAACAGATACGCAGTATTTT. Encoded protein: CASSLGPLTDTQYF.

There are many counts of this clonotype. This sequence joins TRBV20-1 and TRBJ1-2; D ambiguous. Trimming took 0 bases from V and 4 from J, leaving 6 bases between them. Germline-derived CDR1 and CDR2 are DFQATT and SNEGSKA (reference sequence). This CDR3 region has 12 residues. The CDR3 loop reads CSARDTIYGYTF. In DNA, the CDR3 is TGCAGTGCTAGAGACACGATCTATGGCTACACCTTC.

The V gene is TRBV10-3, the J gene TRBJ2-7; 9 nucleotides agree with TRBD2. V lost 6 bases and J lost 2; bases outside the gene matches: 14. This CDR3 comprises 17 residues. The germline gives CDR1 ENHRY, CDR2 SYGVKD. This CDR3 is CAISGASSSGVTYEQYF. CDR3 DNA sequence: TGTGCCATCAGCGGGGCGTCATCTAGCGGGGTAACCTACGAGCAGTACTTC.

This clonotype appeared a single time. This sequence joins TRBV7-6 and TRBJ2-7; D may be TRBD1 or TRBD2 (5 bases each). The CDR3 has 10 residues. CDR1 is SGHVS and CDR2 is FNYEAQ in the germline V gene. V gave up 0 bases and J gave up 13 bases, with 7 bases separating them. In DNA, the CDR3 is TGTGCCAGCAGCTTAGCTGGGGGTTACTTC. As protein: CASSLAGGYF. The full variable domain, completed using reference TRBV7-6 and TRBJ2-7, is GAGVSQSPRYKVTKRGQDVALRCDPISGHVSLYWYRQALGQGPEFLTYFNYEAQQDKSGLPNDRFSAERPEGSISTLTIQRTEQRDSAMYRCASSLAGGYFGPGTRLTVT.

This clonotype was observed a few times. The chain carries TRBV7-3 and TRBJ1-2; 7 bases align to TRBD1. Unmatched junction bases numbered 7, after V lost 5 bases and J lost 4 bases. The CDR3 totals 14 residues. CDR1 is SGHTA, CDR2 FQGTGA, per germline. The CDR3 protein is CASSPDREAYGYTF. DNA for the CDR3: TGTGCCAGCAGCCCTGACAGGGAGGCCTATGGCTACACCTTC.

This rearrangement joins TRBV28 to TRBJ1-3; 12 positions match TRBD1. Looked up from germline, CDR1 is MDHEN and CDR2 is SYDVKM. J lost 4 bases, V lost 0 bases, and 4 bases had no gene match. CDR3 length: 17 amino acids. The CDR3 reads CASSLWGQGAQGNTIYF. CDR3 in DNA: TGTGCCAGCAGTTTATGGGGACAGGGGGCACAAGGAAACACCATATATTTT.

The gene calls are TRBV6-6 and TRBJ1-6, with D hard to call. CDR3 length: 14 amino acids. Germline assignment: CDR1 MNHNY and CDR2 SVGAGI (reference sequence). Trimming removed 4 bases from V and 5 bases from J, with 9 bases in between. CDR3 DNA: TGTGCCAGCAGTTGGACGGGGAATAATTCACCCCTCCACTTT. Translated, it gives CASSWTGNNSPLHF.

In its sample, this clonotype was seen a few times. The gene calls are TRBV11-3 and TRBJ2-2; TRBD1 aligns across 8 bases. The CDR3 length is 17 residues. Germline assignment: CDR1 SGHNT and CDR2 YENEEA. The junction had 9 bases not matched to a gene; V was cut back by 0 bases and J by 6 bases. The CDR3 coding sequence is TGTGCCAGCAGCTTAGAAAAAGGGCGACAGGGGCCCGGGGAGCTGTTTTTT. It specifies CASSLEKGRQGPGELFF.

This clonotype came up a few times. The rearrangement joins TRBV6-2 or TRBV6-3 to TRBJ1-5; maybe TRBD1 (6 bases). CDR1 and CDR2 from the germline V gene are MNHEY and SVGEGT. This CDR3 is built from 13 residues. The V end was cut by 9 bases, the J end by 7 bases, with 16 bases between. CDR3 protein: CASSYPGGQPQHF. In DNA form, the CDR3 reads TGTGCCAGTTCCTACCCGGGGGGCCAGCCCCAGCATTTT.

Regarding this clonotype: An end of the junction does not agree with germline; a read error may underlie this. J is TRBJ2-7 and V is TRBV12-3 or TRBV12-4; D remains ambiguous. CDR3 length: 12 residues. CDR3: CASSTSSHEQYF. DNA of the CDR3: TGTGCCAGCAGCACATCCTCCCACGAGCAGTACTTC.

This clonotype was found many times. This rearrangement joins TRBV28 to TRBJ1-5; TRBD1 might be the D (6 bases). V was clipped by 4 bases and J by 3 bases, with 10 bases between them. The CDR3 is 14 amino acids. Per germline, CDR1 MDHEN and CDR2 SYDVKM. CDR3 DNA: TGTGCCAGCAGTTCCACAGGGCCCAATCAGCCCCAGCATTTT. Amino acids: CASSSTGPNQPQHF.

The CDR3 region has the DNA TGTGCCAGCTCACCACGCGCGGGACAGGGGTATGGCTACACCTTC. Protein: CASSPRAGQGYGYTF. J is TRBJ1-2 and V is TRBV18, with TRBD1 identical over 10 bases. Germline CDR1 KGHSH, CDR2 LQKENI. CDR3 size: 15 residues. J lost 5 bases, V lost 1 base, and 4 bases had no gene match.

This clonotype has a handful of counts. The chain carries TRBV18 and TRBJ1-5; D is ambiguous. This CDR3 comprises 12 residues. From germline, CDR1 is KGHSH and CDR2 LQKENI. Trimming pared 6 bases from V and 7 bases from J, leaving 10 bases between. CDR3 sequence reads: CASSIPGQPQHF. In nucleotides, the CDR3 is TGTGCCAGCTCCATTCCGGGGCAGCCCCAGCATTTT.

The J gene is TRBJ1-4, the V gene TRBV20-1; D unclear. This CDR3 has 11 amino acids. Germline values: CDR1 DFQATT, CDR2 SNEGSKA (reference sequence). The V end lost 3 bases, the J end lost 8 bases, and 7 bases lay between the germline ends. DNA for the CDR3: TGCAGTGCTAGGTCCAGGGAAAAACTGTTTTTT. This gives the protein CSARSREKLFF.

This clonotype was counted many times. The chain combines TRBV3-1 with TRBJ1-5, with 11 bases matching TRBD1. This CDR3 region has 16 residues. The V gene end was trimmed by 4 bases and the J gene end by 6 bases; junction bases not matched to a gene: 8. The V gene's germline CDR1 is LGHDT and CDR2 YNNKEL (reference sequence). The CDR3 loop is CASSLGTGGKGQPQHF. The CDR3 DNA follows: TGTGCCAGCAGCCTCGGGACAGGGGGTAAGGGTCAGCCCCAGCATTTT.

Worth noting for this clonotype: A read error may explain this, as a much larger clone is one base away. The rearrangement joins TRBV7-2 to TRBJ2-2; 7 bases line up with TRBD1. The germline V gene encodes CDR1 SGHTA and CDR2 FQGNSA. The CDR3 consists of 14 residues. V trimming: 5 bases; J trimming: 6 bases; junction bases outside the gene matches: 6. CDR3 loop: CASSVGQLSGELFF. The CDR3 coding sequence is TGTGCCAGCAGCGTGGGACAGTTATCCGGGGAGCTGTTTTTT. The variable domain in full, with the rest retrieved from reference TRBV7-2 and TRBJ2-2, is GAGVSQSPSNKVTEKGKDVELRCDPISGHTALYWYRQSLGQGLEFLIYFQGNSAPDKSGLPSDRFSAERTGGSVSTLTIQRTQQEDSAVYLCASSVGQLSGELFFGEGSRLTVL.

This rearrangement joins TRBV15 to TRBJ2-3; 11 positions match TRBD2. The CDR3 consists of 14 residues. J lost 2 bases, V lost 6 bases, and 1 base had no gene match. Germline CDR1 reads LNHNV; CDR2 reads YYDKDF (reference sequence). The CDR3 coding sequence is TGTGCCACCAGGACTAGCGGGAACACAGATACGCAGTATTTT. Protein sequence: CATRTSGNTDTQYF.

Concerning this clonotype itself: The CDR3 ends on some other residue instead of the conserved phenylalanine or tryptophan, so this is likely a read error. The chain is built from TRBV29-1 and TRBJ1-2; D unclear. The CDR3 has 13 amino acids. The V and J ends lost 0 bases and 4 bases respectively, with 9 bases between them. Germline V gene lookup returns CDR1 SQVTM and CDR2 ANQGSEA. CDR3 coding DNA: TGCAGCGTTGAAGACTACCTCGGCTATGGCTACACCTTG. Encoded protein: CSVEDYLGYGYTL.

V is TRBV7-8 and J is TRBJ1-2; no firm D call. V shed 1 base and J shed 4 bases, with 13 bases lying between them. CDR1 and CDR2 from the germline V gene are SGHVS and FQNEAQ. The CDR3 covers 15 residues. CDR3 DNA sequence: TGTGCCAGCAGCTTAGACCGGGCCCCGGGCTATGGCTACACCTTC. Protein: CASSLDRAPGYGYTF. Using reference TRBV7-8 and TRBJ1-2 for the parts outside the CDR3, the full variable domain is GAGVSQSPRYKVAKRGQDVALRCDPISGHVSLFWYQQALGQGPEFLTYFQNEAQLDKSGLPSDRFFAERPEGSVSTLKIQRTQQEDSAVYLCASSLDRAPGYGYTFGSGTRLTVV.